These T cell receptor beta chains were read from a single sample in a study of blood T cell repertoires in COVID-19. This table comes from immunoSEQ multiplex PCR, and its TCRdb copy is limited to in-frame clones, with some not included. The table lists about 54,000 clones, roughly 76% of them singletons. Source material: peripheral blood. The source is a woman aged 60-75 years with acute or convalescent COVID-19. CDR3s leave out the opening cysteine and the closing phenylalanine or tryptophan.

v_gene: TRBV12-3/TRBV12-4; j_gene: TRBJ2-7; CDR3aa: ASSLGTGDEQY
v_gene: TRBV6-5; j_gene: TRBJ1-2; CDR3aa: ASSRRTESYGYT
v_gene: TRBV18; j_gene: TRBJ1-1; CDR3aa: ASSTDRGNTEAF
v_gene: TRBV13; j_gene: TRBJ2-7; CDR3aa: ASSLRSEQY
v_gene: TRBV5-6; j_gene: TRBJ2-7; CDR3aa: ASSLIQGAYEQY
v_gene: TRBV27; j_gene: TRBJ1-1; CDR3aa: ASSLGRVNTEAF
v_gene: TRBV18; j_gene: TRBJ1-5; CDR3aa: ATSTGGGNQPQH
v_gene: TRBV3-1/TRBV3-2; j_gene: TRBJ2-1; CDR3aa: ASSAGGGSYNEQF
v_gene: TRBV2; j_gene: TRBJ2-1; CDR3aa: AGAGLAGESPPNEQF
v_gene: TRBV3-1/TRBV3-2; j_gene: TRBJ2-3; CDR3aa: ASQRAGYRTDTQY
v_gene: TRBV19; j_gene: TRBJ1-5; CDR3aa: ASSPRGGQGSNQPQH
v_gene: TRBV19; j_gene: TRBJ1-5; CDR3aa: ASRPDRYSNQPQH
v_gene: TRBV24-1; j_gene: TRBJ1-5; CDR3aa: ATGRGAGQPQH
v_gene: TRBV24-1; j_gene: TRBJ1-5; CDR3aa: ATRQGAGQPQH
v_gene: TRBV7-2; j_gene: TRBJ2-1; CDR3aa: ASSLGDRVSFTYNEQF
v_gene: TRBV27; j_gene: TRBJ2-1; CDR3aa: ASSSIFGVKEDNEQF
v_gene: TRBV15; j_gene: TRBJ2-7; CDR3aa: ATSRLSTGTYEQY
v_gene: TRBV6-7; j_gene: TRBJ2-1; CDR3aa: ASSYSFCGYSYNEQF
v_gene: TRBV5-4; j_gene: TRBJ2-7; CDR3aa: ASSPEIAGGFYEQY
v_gene: TRBV6-4; j_gene: TRBJ2-7; CDR3aa: ASSDETSGIDEQY
v_gene: TRBV14; j_gene: TRBJ1-6; CDR3aa: ASSQAGRSYNSPLH
v_gene: TRBV7-9; j_gene: TRBJ1-5; CDR3aa: ASSFGDSSNQPQH
v_gene: TRBV7-6; j_gene: TRBJ1-6; CDR3aa: ASSLESGQLNSPLH
v_gene: TRBV18; j_gene: TRBJ2-7; CDR3aa: ASSASGAEQY
v_gene: TRBV7-2; j_gene: TRBJ2-1; CDR3aa: ASSSRRQLGVDEQF
v_gene: TRBV7-9; j_gene: TRBJ1-1; CDR3aa: ASSFAGSTEAF
v_gene: TRBV5-1; j_gene: TRBJ2-1; CDR3aa: ASSANVGGAYNEQF
v_gene: TRBV3-1/TRBV3-2; j_gene: TRBJ1-4; CDR3aa: ASRTGNEKLF
v_gene: TRBV6-1; j_gene: TRBJ2-3; CDR3aa: ASSVLGGRGQGDTQY
v_gene: TRBV6-1; j_gene: TRBJ1-6; CDR3aa: ASSERGGGRGYNSPLH
v_gene: TRBV21-1; j_gene: TRBJ2-7; CDR3aa: ASSIDSLN
v_gene: TRBV20-1; j_gene: TRBJ1-1; CDR3aa: SASRQGFATEAF
v_gene: TRBV27; j_gene: TRBJ1-3; CDR3aa: ASSRVPVTGNTIY